This T cell receptor (beta chain) was identified in a study of T cells in Graves' hyperthyroidism and ophthalmopathy. RNA transcripts served as the template for amplifying TCR beta CDR3 regions. The study used the HTBI primer set for a first-round RT-PCR of the TCR CDR3. A single record per CDR3 protein comes from TCRdb applying MiXCR to the multiplex PCR reads. The sample contains over 300,000 distinct CDR3 sequences, approximately 15% of which appear only once. The study based diagnoses on clinical symptoms, serum thyroxine and TRAb, thyroid ultrasound and orbital computed tomography. The V gene lost 3 bases and the J gene lost 3 bases, with 9 bases spanning the gap. In germline, CDR1 is SGHAT, CDR2 FQNNGV. The CDR3 has 14 amino acids. Points from the study as a whole: From stable hyperthyroidism, ophthalmopathy was set apart by a 13 V-J model.

This clonotype showed up many times. The target antigen is unknown. The chain couples TRBV11-2 to TRBJ1-3; D is unresolved. Sequenced material: blood. The clonotype originates from a woman between 40 and 50 years old with Graves' ophthalmopathy. CDR3 residues: CASSLVQIGNTIYF. The CDR3 bases are TGTGCCAGCAGCTTGGTACAGATTGGAAACACCATATATTTT. Together with reference TRBV11-2 and TRBJ1-3, the CDR3 gives the full variable domain: EAGVAQSPRYKIIEKRQSVAFWCNPISGHATLYWYQQILGQGPKLLIQFQNNGVVDDSQLPKDRFSAERLKGVDSTLKIQPAKLEDSAVYLCASSLVQIGNTIYFGEGSWLTVV.